The T cell receptor (beta chain) described here comes from a study of blood T cell repertoires in COVID-19. Across the whole study: Samples representing acute and convalescent COVID-19 were sourced from the United States, Italy and Spain. The cDNA or gDNA used as material had been derived from T cells, B-cell-depleted T cells, or PBMCs.

Those enrolled in Seattle joined during active infection and were followed longitudinally afterward. Under the authors' procedure: Estimates of nucleated cell counts were drawn from the amplification of reference gene primers. Method: immunoSEQ multiplex PCR; TCRdb's copy keeps in-frame clones and lacks some. That table supplies the V and J calls and clone size; D and trimming were determined from the DNA. Of 540,000 or so clones listed, around 90% are singletons. Sequencing input: peripheral blood. The origin of this receptor is a woman in her 50s with COVID-19, enrolled during active disease.

In nucleotides, the CDR3 is TGTGCCAGCAGTTTGGGAACAGGGGGAGGCTACACCTTC. It is translated as CASSLGTGGGYTF. The genes are TRBV12-3 or TRBV12-4 and TRBJ1-2; 8 nucleotides agree with TRBD1. This CDR3 comprises 13 residues. Unmatched junction bases numbered 5, after V lost 3 bases and J lost 8 bases.